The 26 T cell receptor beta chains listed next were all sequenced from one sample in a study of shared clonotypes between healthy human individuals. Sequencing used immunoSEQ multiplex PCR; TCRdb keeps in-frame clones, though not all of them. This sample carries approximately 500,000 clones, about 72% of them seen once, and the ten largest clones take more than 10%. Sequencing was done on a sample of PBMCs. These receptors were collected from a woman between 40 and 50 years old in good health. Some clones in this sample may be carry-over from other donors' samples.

In DNA form, the CDR3 reads TGTGCCAGCTCACCAAAGGGTTCGGGACTTTCTCATTACGAGCAGTACTTC. It specifies CASSPKGSGLSHYEQYF. The chain has TRBV18 and TRBJ2-7; D is possibly TRBD2 (6 bases). V lost 2 bases and J 4 bases, leaving 21 bases between the germline ends. Germline assignment: CDR1 KGHSH and CDR2 LQKENI. This CDR3 comprises 17 residues.

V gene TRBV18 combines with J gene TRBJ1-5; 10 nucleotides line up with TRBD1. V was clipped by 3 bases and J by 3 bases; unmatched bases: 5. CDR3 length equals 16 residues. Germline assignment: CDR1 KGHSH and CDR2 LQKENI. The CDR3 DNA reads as TGTGCCAGCTCACCGGGGACAGGGGCCGCCAATCAGCCCCAGCATTTT. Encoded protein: CASSPGTGAANQPQHF.

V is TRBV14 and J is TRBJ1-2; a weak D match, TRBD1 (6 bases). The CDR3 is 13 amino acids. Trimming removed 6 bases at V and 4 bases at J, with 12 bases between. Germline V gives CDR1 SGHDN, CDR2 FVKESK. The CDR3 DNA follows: TGTGCCAGCAGATCGGACAGATTCTATGGCTACACCTTC. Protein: CASRSDRFYGYTF.

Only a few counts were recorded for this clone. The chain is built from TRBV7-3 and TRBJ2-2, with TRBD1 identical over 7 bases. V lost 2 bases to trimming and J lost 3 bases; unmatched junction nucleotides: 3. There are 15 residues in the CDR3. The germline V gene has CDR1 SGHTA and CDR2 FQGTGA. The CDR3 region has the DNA TGTGCCAGCAGCTTAGACAGGGCCGACACCGGGGAGCTGTTTTTT. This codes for CASSLDRADTGELFF.

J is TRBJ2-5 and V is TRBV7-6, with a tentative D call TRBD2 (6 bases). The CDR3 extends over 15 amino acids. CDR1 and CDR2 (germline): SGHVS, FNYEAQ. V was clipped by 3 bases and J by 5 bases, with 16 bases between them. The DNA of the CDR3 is TGTGCCAGCAGCTTTAATTCGGGAGTTGGGGAGACCCAGTACTTC. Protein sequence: CASSFNSGVGETQYF.

The CDR3 sequence is CASSRTGTSEAFF. The DNA for the CDR3 is TGTGCCAGCAGCCGCACCGGGACCTCTGAAGCTTTCTTT. The chain recombines TRBV16 with TRBJ1-1; a possible D gene is TRBD1 (5 bases). CDR3 length equals 13 residues. In germline, CDR1 is KGHSY, CDR2 FQNENV. V lost 4 bases to trimming and J lost 6 bases, with 12 bases between them.

CDR3 residues: CAISERGAHEKLFF. In nucleotides, the CDR3 is TGTGCCATCAGTGAGCGGGGGGCACATGAAAAACTGTTTTTT. The chain carries TRBV10-3 and TRBJ1-4, with D possibly matching TRBD1 (6 bases). The V gene's germline CDR1 is ENHRY and CDR2 SYGVKD. The V and J ends lost 2 bases and 6 bases respectively, with 10 bases between them. This CDR3 contains 14 residues.

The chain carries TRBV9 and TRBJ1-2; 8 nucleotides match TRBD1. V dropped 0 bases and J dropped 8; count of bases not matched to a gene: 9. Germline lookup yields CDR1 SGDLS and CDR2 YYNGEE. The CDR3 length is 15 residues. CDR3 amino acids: CASSVGGTGVYGYTF. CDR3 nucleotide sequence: TGTGCCAGCAGCGTAGGGGGGACAGGAGTCTACGGCTACACCTTC.

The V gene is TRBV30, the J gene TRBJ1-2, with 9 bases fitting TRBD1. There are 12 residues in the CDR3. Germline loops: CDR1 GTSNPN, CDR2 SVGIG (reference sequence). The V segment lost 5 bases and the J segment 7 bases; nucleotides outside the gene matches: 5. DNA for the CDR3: TGTGCCTGGGCCGACAGGGGGGGTGGCTACACCTTC. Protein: CAWADRGGGYTF.

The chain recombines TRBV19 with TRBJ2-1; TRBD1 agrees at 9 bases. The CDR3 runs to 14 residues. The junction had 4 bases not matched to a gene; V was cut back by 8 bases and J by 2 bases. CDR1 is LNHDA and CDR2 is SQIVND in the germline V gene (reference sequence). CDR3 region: CASQGQGTYNEQFF. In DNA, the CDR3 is TGTGCCAGTCAGGGACAGGGTACCTACAATGAGCAGTTCTTC.

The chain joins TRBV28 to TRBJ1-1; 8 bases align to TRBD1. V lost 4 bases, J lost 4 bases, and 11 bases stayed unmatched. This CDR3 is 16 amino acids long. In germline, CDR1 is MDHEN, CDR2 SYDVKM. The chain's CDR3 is CASSSPGTGVLTEAFF. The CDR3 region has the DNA TGTGCCAGCAGTTCTCCCGGGACAGGAGTACTCACTGAAGCTTTCTTT. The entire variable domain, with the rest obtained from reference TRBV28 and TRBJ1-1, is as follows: DVKVTQSSRYLVKRTGEKVFLECVQDMDHENMFWYRQDPGLGLRLIYFSYDVKMKEKGDIPEGYSVSREKKERFSLILESASTNQTSMYLCASSSPGTGVLTEAFFGQGTRLTVV.

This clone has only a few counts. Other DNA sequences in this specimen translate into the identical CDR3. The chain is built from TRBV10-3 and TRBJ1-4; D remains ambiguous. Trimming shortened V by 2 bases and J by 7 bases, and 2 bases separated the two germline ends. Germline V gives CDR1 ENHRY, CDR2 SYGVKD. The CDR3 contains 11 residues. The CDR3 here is CAISEGEKLFF. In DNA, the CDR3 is TGTGCCATCAGTGAGGGTGAAAAACTGTTTTTT.

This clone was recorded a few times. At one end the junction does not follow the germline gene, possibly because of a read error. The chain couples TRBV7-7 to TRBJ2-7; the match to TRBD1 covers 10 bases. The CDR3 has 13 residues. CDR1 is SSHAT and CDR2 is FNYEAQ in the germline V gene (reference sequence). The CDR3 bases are TGTGCTAGCAGCCAAGGACAGGGGGGTTGGCAGTACTTC. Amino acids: CASSQGQGGWQYF. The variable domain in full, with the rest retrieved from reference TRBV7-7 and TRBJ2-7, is GAGVSQSPRYKVTKRGQDVTLRCDPISSHATLYWYQQALGQGPEFLTYFNYEAQPDKSGLPSDRFSAERPEGSISTLTIQRTEQRDSAMYRCASSQGQGGWQYFGPGTRLTVT.

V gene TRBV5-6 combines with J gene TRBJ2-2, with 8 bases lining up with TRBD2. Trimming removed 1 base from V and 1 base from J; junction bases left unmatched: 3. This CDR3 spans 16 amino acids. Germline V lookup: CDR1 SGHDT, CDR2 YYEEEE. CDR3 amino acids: CASSLRLALNTGELFF. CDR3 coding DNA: TGTGCCAGCAGCTTGCGACTAGCGCTGAACACCGGGGAGCTGTTTTTT.

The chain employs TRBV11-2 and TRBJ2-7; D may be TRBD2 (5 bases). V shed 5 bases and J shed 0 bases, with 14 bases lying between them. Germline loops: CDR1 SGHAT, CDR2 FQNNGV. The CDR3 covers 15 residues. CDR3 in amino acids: CASSRNSGPSYEQYF. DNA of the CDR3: TGTGCCAGCAGCCGGAACAGCGGACCCTCCTACGAGCAGTACTTC.

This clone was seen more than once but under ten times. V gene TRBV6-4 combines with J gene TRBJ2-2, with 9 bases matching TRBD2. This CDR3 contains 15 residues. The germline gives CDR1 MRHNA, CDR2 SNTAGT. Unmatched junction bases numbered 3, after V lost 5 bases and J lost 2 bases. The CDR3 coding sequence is TGTGCCAGCAGTCCGACTAGCGGAAACACCGGGGAGCTGTTTTTT. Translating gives CASSPTSGNTGELFF.

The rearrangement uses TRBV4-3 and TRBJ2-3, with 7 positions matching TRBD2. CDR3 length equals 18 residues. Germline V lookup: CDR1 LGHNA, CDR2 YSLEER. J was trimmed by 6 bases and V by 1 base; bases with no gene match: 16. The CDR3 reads CASSQGPARAREGDTQYF. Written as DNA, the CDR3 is TGCGCCAGCAGCCAAGGACCCGCTCGGGCGAGGGAGGGGGATACGCAGTATTTT.

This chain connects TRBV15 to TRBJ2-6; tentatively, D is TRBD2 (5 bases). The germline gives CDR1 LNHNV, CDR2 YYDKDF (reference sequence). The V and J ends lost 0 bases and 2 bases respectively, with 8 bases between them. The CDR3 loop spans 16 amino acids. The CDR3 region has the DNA TGTGCCACCAGCAGAGACCCGGGAACTGGGGCCAACGTCCTGACTTTC. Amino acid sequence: CATSRDPGTGANVLTF. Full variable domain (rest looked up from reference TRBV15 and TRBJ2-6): DAMVIQNPRYQVTQFGKPVTLSCSQTLNHNVMYWYQQKSSQAPKLLFHYYDKDFNNEADTPDNFQSRRPNTSFCFLDIRSPGLGDTAMYLCATSRDPGTGANVLTFGAGSRLTVL.

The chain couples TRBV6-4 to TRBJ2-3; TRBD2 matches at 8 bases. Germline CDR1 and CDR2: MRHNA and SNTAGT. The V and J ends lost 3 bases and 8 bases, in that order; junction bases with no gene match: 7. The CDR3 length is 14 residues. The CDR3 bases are TGTGCCAGCAGTGAATTGGTGGCGGGAGGTACGCAGTATTTT. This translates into CASSELVAGGTQYF.

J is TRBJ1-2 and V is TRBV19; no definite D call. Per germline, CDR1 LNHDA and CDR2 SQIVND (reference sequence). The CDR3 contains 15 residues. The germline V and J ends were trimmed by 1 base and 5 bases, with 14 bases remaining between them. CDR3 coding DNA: TGTGCCAGTAGTATAGCCCCGGTCGAAGTATATGGCTACACCTTC. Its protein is CASSIAPVEVYGYTF.

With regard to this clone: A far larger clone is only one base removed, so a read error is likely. CDR3 coding DNA: TGTGCCAGCAGCGGACAGCACTCCCAGTGTTTT. Its translation: CASSGQHSQCF. This sequence joins TRBV28 and TRBJ2-3; TRBD1 might be the D (6 bases). Germline CDR1 MDHEN, CDR2 SYDVKM. The CDR3 loop spans 11 amino acids.

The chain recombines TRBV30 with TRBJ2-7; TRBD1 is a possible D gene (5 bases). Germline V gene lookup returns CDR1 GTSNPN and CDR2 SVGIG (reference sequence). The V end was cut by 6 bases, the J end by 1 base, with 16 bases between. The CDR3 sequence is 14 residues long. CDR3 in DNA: TGTGCCTGCTCGGACCTGGACAAGTCCTACGAGCAGTACTTC. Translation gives CACSDLDKSYEQYF.

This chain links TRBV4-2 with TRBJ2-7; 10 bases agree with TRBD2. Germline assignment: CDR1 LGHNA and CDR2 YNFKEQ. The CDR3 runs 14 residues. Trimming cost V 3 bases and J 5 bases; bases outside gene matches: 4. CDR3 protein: CASSQGLAGDEQYF. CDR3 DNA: TGTGCCAGCAGCCAGGGGCTAGCGGGAGACGAGCAGTACTTC.

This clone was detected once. CDR3 in DNA: TGTGCCAGCAGCTTATACGGGACGGCGAGCTACGAGCAGTACTTC. Its protein is CASSLYGTASYEQYF. The rearrangement uses TRBV7-2 and TRBJ2-5, with D possibly called TRBD1 or TRBD2 (5 bases each). The DNA end lines up better with TRBJ2-7; the J call may be wrong. Germline assignment: CDR1 SGHTA and CDR2 FQGNSA. CDR3 length equals 15 residues.

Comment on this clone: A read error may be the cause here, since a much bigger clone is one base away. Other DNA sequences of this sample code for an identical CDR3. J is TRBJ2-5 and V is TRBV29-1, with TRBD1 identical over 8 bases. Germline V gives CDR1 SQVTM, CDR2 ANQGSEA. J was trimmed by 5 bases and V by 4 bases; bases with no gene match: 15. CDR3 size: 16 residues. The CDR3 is CSVVNPLTGGGETQYF. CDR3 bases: TGCAGCGTTGTAAACCCCTTAACAGGGGGAGGCGAGACCCAGTACTTC.

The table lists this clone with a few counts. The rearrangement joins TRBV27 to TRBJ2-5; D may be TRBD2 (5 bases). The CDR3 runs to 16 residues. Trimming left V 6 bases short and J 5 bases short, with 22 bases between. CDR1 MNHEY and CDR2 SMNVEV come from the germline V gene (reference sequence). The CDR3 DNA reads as TGTGCCAGCAGATTCGAGCCGAGGGAGATCCGGGAGACCCAGTACTTC. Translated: CASRFEPREIRETQYF.